This section outlines one TCR beta chain sequence together with its context. Measured with immunoSEQ multiplex PCR; TCRdb has only the in-frame clones, and not every one. The table records 40,000 to 55,000 clones, approximately 90% of them present only once. The data originate from a study of OX40 agonist ivuxolimab in advanced cancers. This CDR3 contains 15 residues. Germline values: CDR1 SEHNR, CDR2 FQNEAQ (reference sequence). Trimming took 4 bases from V and 6 from J; bases not matched to a gene: 9. The chain couples TRBV7-9 to TRBJ2-7; 10 positions agree with TRBD2. The TCR was taken from an adult with an advanced solid tumor such as melanoma, head and neck, liver or kidney cancer. Sequencing was performed on CD4+ or CD8+ T cells sorted from blood, taken in a trial of the OX40 agonist ivuxolimab. Here the CDR3 DNA reads TGTGCCAGCAGCTGGGGGGGGACTAGCGACCCCGAGCAGTACTTC. Translating gives CASSWGGTSDPEQYF.